This T cell receptor (beta chain) was profiled in a study of molecular identifiers for immune sequencing clone quantification listed by TCRdb under 2018. Background on the whole study: In a replicate experiment, RNA from roughly 21,000 or 96,000 naive CD8 T cells was split into five aliquots, four of which were sequenced. CD8 T cells were used in a methods study to benchmark molecular-identifier clustering-based TCR repertoire sequencing (MIDCIRS) and TCR RNA copy counting. General findings and caveats noted by the study authors: Spiked-in Jurkat TCR RNA equivalent to a single cell was reported to be detectable even among approximately 1 million naive CD8 T cells. Highly expanded clone sizes could be underestimated because identical TCR molecules may share a barcode. Modeling gave about 3.2 recovered TCR RNA copies per cell versus around 10 by digital PCR, implying about 30% capture efficiency. The naive libraries included spiked-in Jurkat TCR RNA (10 copies' worth), and this Jurkat TCR RNA is not part of the donor repertoire. In CMV-specific effector cells, clones with more than 20 RNA copies accounted for over 99% of molecules, whereas in naive cells such clones accounted for under 1%. When barcode sub-clustering was left out, chimeric consensus sequences inflated TCR diversity, with chimeras reaching as high as 47%.

The library was made by PCR. Reads for this sample came from a NextSeq 500. Bulk TCR libraries were made following a previously described method, with the TCR primers given in Table S5. Total RNA was purified with the Qiagen AllPrep DNA/RNA kit. Reads from multiple sequencing runs of the same library were pooled before analysis. Per the original workflow: Reads were retained only if an exact TCR constant sequence was present, and the retained reads were trimmed to 150 nt and grouped according to their 12-nt molecular barcodes. Reads within each barcode group were sub-clustered using a 15% Levenshtein threshold, and quality-weighted consensus sequences were constructed for each RNA molecule. Non-functional sequences were filtered out, along with any lower-count sequence sitting one edit away from another sequence. Barcode sub-clusters with fewer than 20% of the maximum read count were removed, based on fitting two negative binomial distributions. The public sequencing data were trimmed at Q25 with fastp and processed into clonotypes with MiXCR by TCRdb, which kept only in-frame beta chains. Identical CDR3 protein sequences are pooled into one entry, listed with their most common genes and DNA. The V and J calls reflect TCRdb's pipeline rather than the authors' work. In this sample the table shows hundreds of thousands of distinct CDR3 sequences, roughly 24% of which occur a single time. The ten largest clonotypes hold 0.65% to 0.75% of the sample.

Naive CD8 T cell libraries were made from approximately 22,000 to 940,000 sorted cells using 10%, 30% or 50% of purified RNA. Naive CD8 T cells were FACS-sorted as CD8+CD4-CCR7+CD45RA+ on a BD FACSAria II into RLT Plus buffer. To test detection sensitivity, Jurkat RNA equal to ten TCR copies was added to samples of about 20,000-1,100,000 naive CD8 T cells. CD8 T cells were enriched with RosetteSep CD8+ T Cell Enrichment Cocktail and Ficoll-Paque, followed by ACK red cell lysis. A word on this clonotype: The clone's antigen remains unknown. This may be a read error: a much more frequent sequence differs by one nucleotide.

The germline V gene provides CDR1 SGHTA and CDR2 FQGNSA. Its CDR3 holds 16 amino acids, cysteine through phenylalanine. Just CDR3 DNA is preserved here, 48 bases in frame from base 1. The junction carries 20 bases between V and J, which are trimmed by 5 bases and 6 bases respectively. The chain links TRBV7-2 with TRBJ2-1; TRBD1 is a possible D gene, resting on 6 matching bases. Sequencing was carried out using naive CD8+ T cells from blood, with Jurkat cell RNA spiked in. The cell subset or site label, as the study defines it: FACS-sorted CD8+CD4-CCR7+CD45RA+ naive T cells. The origin of this receptor is a human donor in good health. Some libraries in this study had Jurkat cell RNA spiked in. The base sequence is TGTGCCAGCAGCCCAACAGGGACCGCCGGGTTCAATGAGCAGTTCTTC. It codes for CASSPTGTAGFNEQFF.